This T cell receptor beta chain was obtained from a study of blood T cell repertoires in COVID-19. Using immunoSEQ multiplex PCR, the repertoire was profiled, and TCRdb retains in-frame clones only, with some absent. Here the sample spans roughly 300,000 clones, 85% to 90% being singletons. Sample: peripheral blood. The receptor was derived from a human donor in a cohort sampled during active COVID-19.

CDR3 loop: CASSMTGATDTQYF. CDR3 in DNA: TGTGCCAGTAGTATGACAGGGGCCACAGATACGCAGTATTTT. The V gene is TRBV19, the J gene TRBJ2-3; 8 bases match TRBD1. The CDR3 consists of 14 residues. Trimming at V came to 3 bases and at J to 2 bases, leaving 1 base not matched to a gene. CDR1 and CDR2 from the germline V gene are LNHDA and SQIVND (reference sequence).